This TCR beta chain was profiled in a study of PD-1 and CTLA-4 blockade in melanoma (dated by TCRdb to the early 2020s). Turning to the overall study: In patients with melanoma, the study measured the effects of PD-1 blockade versus CTLA-4 blockade on the melanoma-reactive CD8 T cell response.

Points on this clone: Its antigen is unknown. Nothing much larger sits one base from this clone, and base qualities are not available.

The CDR3 runs 12 residues from the cysteine to the phenylalanine. Solely the CDR3 DNA is kept, with 36 bases framed from the first base. The V and J ends are trimmed by 3 bases and 6 bases, leaving 9 bases between them. From the germline V gene (reference sequence), CDR1 is SEHNR and CDR2 is FQNEAQ. The method was the immunoSEQ multiplex PCR assay. Sourced from immuneACCESS, this table was stored by TCRdb with only in-frame sequences that have V and J called. A share of the clones is absent; for the studies checked, an unresolved V gene accounts for under half, and the remainder has no known explanation. This sample lists 25,000 to 35,000 clones; 91% were detected once. About 9.4% of the sample belongs to the ten largest clones.

The TCR originated in a human donor with melanoma. The receptor chain draws on TRBV7-9 and TRBJ2-7, with the D gene too uncertain to name. The source was CD8+ T cells from peripheral blood, collected from a patient given anti-PD-1 treatment. The CDR3 reads as follows: CASSLKDGEQYF. The DNA reads as follows: TGTGCCAGCAGCTTGAAGGACGGCGAGCAGTACTTC.